A single sample gave rise to the 29 T cell receptor beta chains below, sequenced in a study of blood T cell repertoires in COVID-19. The assay was immunoSEQ multiplex PCR, and TCRdb's table has in-frame clones only and misses some. The data contain 72,000 or so clones, roughly 86% of them singletons. The sample taken for sequencing was peripheral blood. These receptors all come from a woman aged 55-69 years with acute or convalescent COVID-19.

This chain uses TRBV2 with TRBJ1-1; D possibly corresponds to TRBD1 (5 bases). V was clipped by 6 bases and J by 0 bases, with 11 bases between them. This CDR3 is built from 14 residues. Germline CDR1 is SNHLY and CDR2 is FYNNEI. In nucleotides, the CDR3 is TGTGCCAGCAGGCTAGGACACCTGAACACTGAAGCTTTCTTT. Residues: CASRLGHLNTEAFF.

This chain links TRBV4-2 with TRBJ1-1; 8 nucleotides match TRBD1. This CDR3 is 17 amino acids long. V lost 4 bases to trimming and J lost 0 bases; unmatched junction nucleotides: 10. Germline V lookup: CDR1 LGHNA, CDR2 YNFKEQ. The CDR3 DNA sequence: TGTGCCAGCAGCCGGACCCTAATGGACAGGGTGAACACTGAAGCTTTCTTT. Translated, it gives CASSRTLMDRVNTEAFF.

The V gene is TRBV7-9, the J gene TRBJ1-2; no firm D call. The CDR3 is 12 amino acids. The germline V gene has CDR1 SEHNR and CDR2 FQNEAQ (reference sequence). Trimming pared 1 base from V and 4 bases from J, leaving 4 bases between. As DNA, the CDR3 is TGTGCCAGCAGCTTAGACAGCTATGGCTACACCTTC. Protein product: CASSLDSYGYTF.

The chain recombines TRBV5-1 with TRBJ2-1; D remains unclear. The V end was cut by 0 bases, the J end by 0 bases, with 7 bases between. There are 15 residues in the CDR3. The germline V gene encodes CDR1 SGHRS and CDR2 YFSETQ. The CDR3 sequence: CASSLEYSSYNEQFF. The CDR3 coding sequence is TGCGCCAGCAGCTTGGAGTACAGCTCCTACAATGAGCAGTTCTTC.

The rearrangement uses TRBV6-2 or TRBV6-3 and TRBJ1-5; 10 nucleotides line up with TRBD1. Germline CDR1 MNHEY, CDR2 SVGEGT. V lost 8 bases to trimming and J lost 4 bases; unmatched junction nucleotides: 8. The CDR3 is 15 amino acids. CDR3 protein: CASGRRQGANQPQHF. The CDR3 DNA reads as TGTGCCAGCGGCCGAAGACAGGGGGCTAATCAGCCCCAGCATTTT.

The rearrangement uses TRBV28 and TRBJ2-2; D unclear. Germline CDR1 MDHEN, CDR2 SYDVKM. The ends were cut back, 5 bases at V and 1 base at J, with 8 bases in the middle. The CDR3 sequence is 14 residues long. CDR3 coding DNA: TGTGCCAGCAGTATCGGTATGAACACCGGGGAGCTGTTTTTT. Protein: CASSIGMNTGELFF.

This rearrangement joins TRBV6-2 or TRBV6-3 to TRBJ1-2; possibly TRBD1 for D (5 bases). CDR1 and CDR2 (germline): MNHEY, SVGEGT. The CDR3 runs 11 residues. V shed 2 bases and J shed 14 bases, with 12 bases lying between them. The CDR3 reads CASSYAAGRTF. In nucleotides, the CDR3 is TGTGCCAGCAGTTACGCAGCAGGGAGGACCTTC.

J is TRBJ2-7 and V is TRBV11-2; D not resolved. V was trimmed by 0 bases and J by 4 bases, leaving 7 bases between them. Per germline, CDR1 SGHAT and CDR2 FQNNGV. The length of the CDR3 is 13 residues. This CDR3 is CASSLDHKYEQYF. For the CDR3, the DNA is TGTGCCAGCAGCTTAGATCACAAATACGAGCAGTACTTC.

The J gene is TRBJ2-2, the V gene TRBV7-9; D perhaps matches TRBD2 (6 bases). V was shortened by 6 bases and J by 2 bases, with 16 bases between the two germline ends. Per germline, CDR1 SEHNR and CDR2 FQNEAQ (reference sequence). There are 16 residues in the CDR3. The CDR3, as DNA: TGTGCCAGCAGTTCCGGGGGATATATCAACACCGGGGAGCTGTTTTTT. Amino acid sequence: CASSSGGYINTGELFF.

This chain links TRBV11-2 with TRBJ2-1; D is unclear. There are 12 residues in the CDR3. Trimming left V 1 base short and J 6 bases short, with 4 bases between. CDR1 is SGHAT and CDR2 is FQNNGV in the germline V gene. The CDR3, as DNA: TGTGCCAGCAGCTTAGTCGGCAATGAGCAGTTCTTC. Its protein product is CASSLVGNEQFF.

Here the CDR3 reads CASSTLGRGGYEQYF. The CDR3 region has the DNA TGTGCCAGCAGCACCCTCGGGCGGGGGGGCTACGAGCAGTACTTC. The genes are TRBV11-2 and TRBJ2-7; TRBD2 matches at 9 bases. Trimming removed 5 bases from V and 3 bases from J; junction bases left unmatched: 8. CDR3 length: 15 residues. CDR1 is SGHAT and CDR2 is FQNNGV in the germline V gene.

J is TRBJ1-6 and V is TRBV9; a possible D gene is TRBD1 (5 bases). The CDR3 runs to 19 residues. V shed 0 bases and J shed 0 bases, with 16 bases lying between them. CDR1 and CDR2 from the germline V gene are SGDLS and YYNGEE. CDR3: CASSVGAGGGSSYNSPLHF. Here the CDR3 DNA reads TGTGCCAGCAGCGTAGGAGCGGGGGGAGGGAGCTCCTATAATTCACCCCTCCACTTT.

The chain combines TRBV10-2 with TRBJ1-2; unclear D gene. The germline V and J ends were trimmed by 5 bases and 2 bases, with 6 bases remaining between them. The germline V gene has CDR1 WSHSY and CDR2 SAAADI. The CDR3 has 12 residues. In DNA, the CDR3 is TGCGCCAGCAGTCCACAGAACTATGGCTACACCTTC. Protein sequence: CASSPQNYGYTF.

The chain employs TRBV20-1 and TRBJ1-1, with unresolved D. The length of the CDR3 is 15 residues. V was cut by 3 bases and J by 7 bases, with 21 bases left in between. The V gene's germline CDR1 is DFQATT and CDR2 SNEGSKA (reference sequence). The CDR3 DNA reads TGCAGTGCTAGTATCGCACTGGTTGATTTTGGTGAAGCTTTCTTT. Its protein product is CSASIALVDFGEAFF.

The table lists this clone with a count of one. The chain joins TRBV6-1 to TRBJ1-1; D gene unclear. The germline V and J ends were trimmed by 2 bases and 4 bases, with 8 bases remaining between them. Germline V gene data show CDR1 as MNHNS and CDR2 as SASEGT. The CDR3 covers 13 residues. DNA for the CDR3: TGTGCCAGCAGTGAAATATCGGGCACTGAAGCTTTCTTT. It specifies CASSEISGTEAFF.

This chain joins TRBV19 and TRBJ2-2, with TRBD1 identical over 8 bases. CDR3 length: 18 residues. Trimming at V came to 6 bases and at J to 4 bases, leaving 16 bases not matched to a gene. CDR1 LNHDA and CDR2 SQIVND come from the germline V gene (reference sequence). Here the CDR3 reads CASRTTRQGPGGTGELFF. Here the CDR3 DNA reads TGTGCCAGTAGGACTACCCGACAGGGGCCCGGGGGCACCGGGGAGCTGTTTTTT.

J is TRBJ1-4 and V is TRBV25-1, with a possible D match to TRBD1 (6 bases). CDR3 size: 15 residues. Germline V gene lookup returns CDR1 MGHDK and CDR2 SYGVNS. Trimming left V 7 bases short and J 0 bases short, with 12 bases between. The DNA for the CDR3 is TGTGCCAGCAAAGAACAGGGAGCAACTAATGAAAAACTGTTTTTT. Its translation: CASKEQGATNEKLFF. The full variable domain, in which reference TRBV25-1 and TRBJ1-4 provide the parts outside the CDR3, is EADIYQTPRYLVIGTGKKITLECSQTMGHDKMYWYQQDPGMELHLIHYSYGVNSTEKGDLSSESTVSRIRTEHFPLTLESARPSHTSQYLCASKEQGATNEKLFFGSGTQLSVL.

J is TRBJ1-6 and V is TRBV6-2 or TRBV6-3; 10 bases line up with TRBD1. CDR1 and CDR2 (germline): MNHEY, SVGEGT. V trimming: 4 bases; J trimming: 7 bases; junction bases outside the gene matches: 4. This CDR3 has 15 amino acids. CDR3 in DNA: TGTGCCAGCAGTTTCGGGGACAGGGGAAATTCACCCCTCCACTTT. Translation gives CASSFGDRGNSPLHF.

This rearrangement joins TRBV4-1 to TRBJ2-7, with 7 bases lining up with TRBD1. The CDR3 covers 15 residues. Germline trimming cut 0 bases from V and 7 bases from J; bases unmatched to any gene: 9. CDR1 is MGHRA, CDR2 YSYEKL, per germline. DNA of the CDR3: TGCGCCAGCAGCCAAGATCCGGGACAGTATAGAGAGCAGTACTTC. It specifies CASSQDPGQYREQYF.

This clone has only one observation. The chain has TRBV2 and TRBJ2-3; 7 bases fit TRBD2. The CDR3 has 14 amino acids. Germline V gene lookup returns CDR1 SNHLY and CDR2 FYNNEI. V shed 7 bases, J shed 5 bases, and the junction held 9 bases outside the gene matches. The chain's CDR3 is CASMETSQGDTQYF. Written as DNA, the CDR3 is TGTGCCAGCATGGAGACTAGCCAAGGAGATACGCAGTATTTT.

This clone came up once. The chain combines TRBV7-2 with TRBJ1-2, with D perhaps TRBD1 (6 bases). Germline V gene data show CDR1 as SGHTA and CDR2 as FQGNSA. The CDR3 is made up of 14 amino acids. V was cut by 1 base and J by 6 bases, with 12 bases left in between. CDR3 coding DNA: TGTGCCAGCAGCTTAGGGTCACAGGGCCATGGCTACACCTTC. It translates to CASSLGSQGHGYTF. Full variable domain (missing parts from reference TRBV7-2 and TRBJ1-2): GAGVSQSPSNKVTEKGKDVELRCDPISGHTALYWYRQSLGQGLEFLIYFQGNSAPDKSGLPSDRFSAERTGGSVSTLTIQRTQQEDSAVYLCASSLGSQGHGYTFGSGTRLTVV.

The chain recombines TRBV7-9 with TRBJ1-2; maybe TRBD1 (6 bases). The germline gives CDR1 SEHNR, CDR2 FQNEAQ (reference sequence). V dropped 1 base and J dropped 4 bases, with 10 bases sitting between them. The CDR3 loop spans 14 amino acids. This CDR3 is CASSLGGPSYGYTF. Here the CDR3 DNA reads TGTGCCAGCAGCTTAGGGGGGCCTAGCTATGGCTACACCTTC.

This chain joins TRBV14 and TRBJ1-1; D is undetermined. CDR1 and CDR2 from the germline V gene are SGHDN and FVKESK. This CDR3 contains 15 residues. Trimming cost V 3 bases and J 3 bases, with 14 bases left between them. For the CDR3, the DNA is TGTGCCAGCAGCCATCACCCTGGGAGGGACACTGAAGCTTTCTTT. It codes for CASSHHPGRDTEAFF.

This clone was recorded a few times. This chain joins TRBV6-5 and TRBJ1-5, with D possibly matching TRBD1 (6 bases). Trimming cost V 7 bases and J 1 base, with 11 bases left between them. The CDR3 is made up of 14 amino acids. The V gene's germline CDR1 is MNHEY and CDR2 SVGAGI. CDR3 region: CASNHRASNQPQHF. For the CDR3, the DNA is TGTGCCAGCAACCACAGGGCCAGCAATCAGCCCCAGCATTTT.

The chain has TRBV10-3 and TRBJ2-7, with 8 positions matching TRBD1. V lost 3 bases, J lost 0 bases, and 7 bases stayed unmatched. The CDR3 is 16 amino acids. From germline, CDR1 is ENHRY and CDR2 SYGVKD. CDR3: CAISDPDRGLSYEQYF. In DNA form, the CDR3 reads TGTGCCATCAGTGACCCTGACAGGGGACTCTCCTACGAGCAGTACTTC.

The rearrangement links TRBV6-4 to TRBJ1-4, with D perhaps matching TRBD1 (5 bases). CDR3 size: 14 residues. Trimming cost V 6 bases and J 6 bases, with 14 bases left between them. Per the germline V gene, CDR1 is MRHNA and CDR2 is SNTAGT. CDR3 DNA sequence: TGTGCCAGCAGGAGCGACAGTACGGATGAAAAACTGTTTTTT. It translates to CASRSDSTDEKLFF.

The chain links TRBV29-1 to TRBJ2-1; tentative D call: TRBD2 (6 bases). CDR3 length: 14 amino acids. Trimming pared 0 bases from V and 0 bases from J, leaving 6 bases between. Germline lookup yields CDR1 SQVTM and CDR2 ANQGSEA. CDR3 in amino acids: CSVEDGSSYNEQFF. For the CDR3, the DNA is TGCAGCGTTGAAGACGGGAGCTCCTACAATGAGCAGTTCTTC.

The rearrangement links TRBV19 to TRBJ1-1; 12 bases match TRBD1. This CDR3 contains 16 residues. CDR1 and CDR2 (germline): LNHDA, SQIVND (reference sequence). J was trimmed by 4 bases and V by 3 bases; bases with no gene match: 6. This CDR3 reads CASSMFSGQGATEAFF. The CDR3 DNA reads as TGTGCCAGTAGTATGTTTTCGGGACAGGGGGCCACTGAAGCTTTCTTT.

The CDR3 sequence is CASSQPEGREQFF. For the CDR3, the DNA is TGTGCCAGCAGCCAGCCCGAGGGCCGTGAGCAGTTCTTC. The chain recombines TRBV11-2 with TRBJ2-1; a possible D gene is TRBD2 (5 bases). The CDR3 is 13 residues long. Trimming shortened V by 5 bases and J by 9 bases, and 14 bases separated the two germline ends. Germline values: CDR1 SGHAT, CDR2 FQNNGV.